A single sample gave rise to the 14 T cell receptor beta chains below, sequenced in a study of identifying expanded T cells in peripheral blood. The table came from immunoSEQ multiplex PCR; TCRdb's copy has only in-frame clones and leaves some out. The table includes some 90,000 clones, 86% detected once. Sequenced sample: blood. These receptors were collected from a person aged 18 to 70 in good health.

This clone was found a few times. The rearrangement joins TRBV5-1 to TRBJ2-2; 7 nucleotides line up with TRBD1. Germline V gene lookup returns CDR1 SGHRS and CDR2 YFSETQ. The CDR3 loop spans 16 amino acids. V shed 4 bases and J 9 bases; nucleotides not matched to a gene: 15. The CDR3 spells CASSRPRDSSLWELFF. CDR3 nucleotide sequence: TGCGCCAGCAGCCGTCCTCGGGACAGTAGTTTGTGGGAGCTGTTTTTT.

The rearrangement joins TRBV9 to TRBJ2-1, with 7 bases fitting TRBD1. Unmatched junction bases numbered 8, after V lost 3 bases and J lost 8 bases. Germline lookup yields CDR1 SGDLS and CDR2 YYNGEE. The CDR3 contains 14 residues. The DNA of the CDR3 is TGTGCCAGCAGCGACCGGGACAGCTTCGATGAGCAGTTCTTC. Residues: CASSDRDSFDEQFF.

V gene TRBV6-5 combines with J gene TRBJ1-4; D possibly corresponds to TRBD1 (5 bases). The CDR3 contains 14 residues. Trimming took off 2 bases at V and 11 bases at J, with 15 bases between the two ends. CDR1 and CDR2 from the germline V gene are MNHEY and SVGAGI. The CDR3 DNA follows: TGTGCCAGCAGTTACGCCCCAGGGAGTGGCAAACTGTTTTTT. Translation gives CASSYAPGSGKLFF.

The chain carries TRBV11-1 and TRBJ1-1; D is possibly TRBD1 (6 bases). V was pared by 6 bases and J by 3 bases, with 14 bases between. Germline assignment: CDR1 SGHAT and CDR2 FQDESV (reference sequence). This CDR3 has 14 residues. The CDR3 DNA sequence: TGTGCCAGCAGAAAAACCAGGGGTGACACTGAAGCTTTCTTT. This translates into CASRKTRGDTEAFF. Variable domain in full (rest from reference TRBV11-1 and TRBJ1-1): EAEVAQSPRYKITEKSQAVAFWCDPISGHATLYWYRQILGQGPELLVQFQDESVVDDSQLPKDRFSAERLKGVDSTLKIQPAELGDSAMYLCASRKTRGDTEAFFGQGTRLTVV.

The chain is built from TRBV5-4 and TRBJ1-1, with D possibly TRBD1 on 6 matching bases. Germline CDR1 reads SGHNT; CDR2 reads YYREEE (reference sequence). V lost 6 bases, J lost 11 bases, and 17 bases lay in between. There are 12 residues in the CDR3. CDR3 loop: CASTPIGGGAFF. In DNA form, the CDR3 reads TGTGCCAGCACCCCCATCGGGGGGGGCGCTTTCTTT.

CDR3 region: CASSVSGRDGNTIYF. In DNA, the CDR3 is TGTGCCAGCAGCGTTTCCGGTCGGGACGGAAACACCATATATTTT. This rearrangement joins TRBV9 to TRBJ1-3; tentatively, D is TRBD1 (5 bases). This CDR3 region has 15 residues. CDR1 and CDR2 from the germline V gene are SGDLS and YYNGEE. The V end was cut by 2 bases, the J end by 4 bases, with 13 bases between.

J is TRBJ1-5 and V is TRBV7-8, with D possibly being TRBD1 (6 bases). The CDR3 contains 18 residues. Trimming pared 0 bases from V and 5 bases from J, leaving 20 bases between. Germline CDR1 SGHVS, CDR2 FQNEAQ. The CDR3 bases are TGTGCCAGCAGCTTAGCCAACAGGTTACAGGGCTTATATCAGCCCCAGCATTTT. This codes for CASSLANRLQGLYQPQHF.

The DNA of the CDR3 is TGTGCCAGCAGCTTAGTCGGGTCTGCAGGAGCTGGCTACACCTTC. It encodes CASSLVGSAGAGYTF. The rearrangement links TRBV7-9 to TRBJ1-2; D gene uncertain. The CDR3 is made up of 15 amino acids. The germline V and J ends were trimmed by 1 base and 7 bases, with 16 bases remaining between them. Germline assignment: CDR1 SEHNR and CDR2 FQNEAQ (reference sequence). Drawing the rest from reference TRBV7-9 and TRBJ1-2, the complete variable domain is DTGVSQNPRHKITKRGQNVTFRCDPISEHNRLYWYRQTLGQGPEFLTYFQNEAQLEKSRLLSDRFSAERPKGSFSTLEIQRTEQGDSAMYLCASSLVGSAGAGYTFGSGTRLTVV.

This sequence joins TRBV18 and TRBJ2-6; D is uncertain. This CDR3 has 15 residues. V was clipped by 6 bases and J by 1 base, with 10 bases between them. CDR1 is KGHSH and CDR2 is LQKENI in the germline V gene. In nucleotides, the CDR3 is TGTGCCAGCTCGCCTCCCAATTCTGGGGCCAACGTCCTGACTTTC. It is translated as CASSPPNSGANVLTF.

The CDR3 DNA sequence: TGTGCCAGCAGTAAACAGTCGAACACTGAAGCTTTCTTT. Translating it yields CASSKQSNTEAFF. The rearrangement links TRBV7-2 to TRBJ1-1, with no clear D. The germline V and J ends were trimmed by 6 bases and 1 base, with 9 bases remaining between them. Germline V gene lookup returns CDR1 SGHTA and CDR2 FQGNSA. CDR3 length equals 13 residues.

The chain has TRBV11-2 and TRBJ2-1; D might be TRBD1 (6 bases). The CDR3 is made up of 14 amino acids. V lost 4 bases to trimming and J lost 7 bases, with 14 bases between them. The germline V gene encodes CDR1 SGHAT and CDR2 FQNNGV. For the CDR3, the DNA is TGTGCCAGCAGCTCCCAGGGGATACGGAATGAGCAGTTCTTC. This translates into CASSSQGIRNEQFF.

This clone was counted once. The chain uses TRBV2 and TRBJ1-1; no reliable D call. Germline lookup yields CDR1 SNHLY and CDR2 FYNNEI. This CDR3 has 14 residues. V was trimmed by 7 bases and J by 0 bases, leaving 12 bases between them. This chain's CDR3 is CASISRYMNTEAFF. DNA for the CDR3: TGTGCCAGCATTAGTAGGTACATGAACACTGAAGCTTTCTTT.

This chain uses TRBV11-3 with TRBJ2-7; D possibly uses TRBD1 or TRBD2 (6 bases each). There are 16 residues in the CDR3. Germline V gene sequence: CDR1 SGHNT, CDR2 YENEEA. V lost 5 bases to trimming and J lost 3 bases, with 20 bases between them. The CDR3 protein is CASSPRRGAGDYEQYF. The DNA of the CDR3 is TGTGCCAGCAGCCCCAGGAGGGGGGCAGGGGACTACGAGCAGTACTTC.

The rearrangement uses TRBV2 and TRBJ2-5, with D maybe TRBD1 (5 bases). Per the germline V gene, CDR1 is SNHLY and CDR2 is FYNNEI. Trimming took off 4 bases at V and 4 bases at J, with 13 bases between the two ends. CDR3 length equals 14 residues. The CDR3 loop reads CASSVRGLGETQYF. The CDR3 DNA sequence: TGTGCCAGCAGTGTAAGGGGTCTAGGAGAGACCCAGTACTTC. The variable domain in full, completed from reference TRBV2 and TRBJ2-5, reads EPEVTQTPSHQVTQMGQEVILRCVPISNHLYFYWYRQILGQKVEFLVSFYNNEISEKSEIFDDQFSVERPDGSNFTLKIRSTKLEDSAMYFCASSVRGLGETQYFGPGTRLLVL.